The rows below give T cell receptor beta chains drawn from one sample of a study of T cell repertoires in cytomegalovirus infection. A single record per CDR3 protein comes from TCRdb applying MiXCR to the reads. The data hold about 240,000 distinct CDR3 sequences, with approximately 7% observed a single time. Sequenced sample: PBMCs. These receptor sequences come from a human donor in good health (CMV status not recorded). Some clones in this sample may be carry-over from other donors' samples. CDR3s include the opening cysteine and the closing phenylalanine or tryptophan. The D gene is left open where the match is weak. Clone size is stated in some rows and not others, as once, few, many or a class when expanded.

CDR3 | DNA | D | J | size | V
CASSPTGTKSYEQYF | TGTGCCAGCTCGCCCACCGGGACAAAATCCTACGAGCAGTACTTC | . | TRBJ2-7 | few | TRBV7-2
CASSSSGGGSNQPQHF | TGTGCCAGCAGCTCATCCGGGGGAGGGAGCAATCAGCCCCAGCATTTT | . | TRBJ1-5 | . | TRBV7-2
CASSESRGLNTEAFF | TGTGCCAGCAGTGAATCGAGGGGTTTGAACACTGAAGCTTTCTTT | . | TRBJ1-1 | many | TRBV25-1
CASSLGPGNYEQYF | TGTGCCAGCAGCTTAGGCCCAGGGAATTACGAGCAGTACTTC | . | TRBJ2-7 | many | TRBV7-9
CASSLRPVGSYNSPLHF | TGTGCCAGCAGCTTACGACCCGTTGGCTCCTATAATTCACCCCTCCACTTT | . | TRBJ1-6 | once | TRBV7-9
CASSFNRGGYQPQHF | TGTGCCAGCAGCTTCAACAGGGGGGGCTATCAGCCCCAGCATTTT | TRBD1 | TRBJ1-5 | many | TRBV7-2
CASSLSGTGNQPQHF | TGTGCCAGCAGCTTGTCGGGGACCGGCAATCAGCCCCAGCATTTT | . | TRBJ1-5 | many | TRBV28
CASSPKTTVSETQYF | TGTGCCAGCAGCCCTAAGACGACAGTGTCAGAGACCCAGTACTTC | . | TRBJ2-5 | many | TRBV6-1
CATSEGGRPGNTIYF | TGTGCCACCTCGGAAGGGGGACGGCCTGGAAACACCATATATTTT | . | TRBJ1-3 | many | TRBV19
CSVEGTNYEQYF | TGCAGCGTTGAGGGGACGAACTACGAGCAGTACTTC | . | TRBJ2-7 | many | TRBV29-1
CASSLGRGGNTIYF | TGTGCCAGCAGCTTGGGCAGGGGGGGAAACACCATATATTTT | TRBD1 | TRBJ1-3 | many | TRBV7-2
CSASKGTGGLNTEAFF | TGCAGTGCTAGCAAAGGGACAGGGGGTTTGAACACTGAAGCTTTCTTT | TRBD1 | TRBJ1-1 | few | TRBV20-1
CSARDPSGGDYEQYF | TGCAGTGCTAGAGATCCCAGCGGGGGGGACTACGAGCAGTACTTC | TRBD2 | TRBJ2-7 | . | TRBV20-1
CAREGQGRKRTEAFF | TGTGCCAGGGAGGGACAGGGGCGTAAACGGACTGAAGCTTTCTTT | TRBD1 | TRBJ1-1 | few | TRBV11-3
CASSLAGGRSYNEQFF | TGTGCCAGCAGCCTAGCGGGGGGCCGCTCCTACAATGAGCAGTTCTTC | TRBD2 | TRBJ2-1 | many | TRBV7-8
CASSMAQGWSEAFF | TGTGCCAGTAGTATGGCTCAGGGCTGGTCTGAAGCTTTCTTT | . | TRBJ1-1 | many | TRBV19
CASSRGTGNLRAEAFF | TGTGCCAGCAGCCGCGGGACAGGGAACTTACGAGCTGAAGCTTTCTTT | TRBD1 | TRBJ1-1 | . | TRBV7-8
CASSYRDLFRELFF | TGTGCCAGCAGTTACCGAGACCTTTTTCGGGAGCTGTTTTTT | . | TRBJ2-2 | many | TRBV6-5
CSVVGTGGANTEAFF | TGCAGCGTTGTGGGGACAGGGGGGGCGAACACTGAAGCTTTCTTT | TRBD1 | TRBJ1-1 | few | TRBV29-1
CASSNPGQGYTGELFF | TGTGCCAGCAGTAACCCGGGACAGGGGTACACCGGGGAGCTGTTTTTT | TRBD1 | TRBJ2-2 | many | TRBV12-3/TRBV12-4
CASSLGRLPNSPLHF | TGTGCCAGCAGCTTAGGTCGTCTACCTAATTCACCCCTCCACTTT | . | TRBJ1-6 | many | TRBV7-2
CSAVLGTEAFF | TGCAGTGCCGTCCTAGGGACTGAAGCTTTCTTT | . | TRBJ1-1 | many | TRBV20-1
CASSATTGESGNTIYF | TGTGCCAGCAGCGCGACTACAGGCGAATCTGGAAACACCATATATTTT | . | TRBJ1-3 | many | TRBV5-5
CASSFGTAGVTEAFF | TGTGCCAGCAGCTTCGGGACTGCGGGGGTCACTGAAGCTTTCTTT | . | TRBJ1-1 | many | TRBV7-2
CASSLAGGSGYTF | TGTGCCAGCAGCTTAGCGGGGGGGAGCGGCTACACCTTC | . | TRBJ1-2 | many | TRBV7-9
CSASGLAGGPKIDEQFF | TGCAGTGCCAGCGGACTAGCGGGGGGGCCGAAAATCGATGAGCAGTTCTTC | TRBD2 | TRBJ2-1 | few | TRBV20-1
CASTRRGMNTEAFF | TGTGCCAGCACTAGAAGGGGGATGAACACTGAAGCTTTCTTT | . | TRBJ1-1 | many | TRBV6-1
CSVRSRSRTGELFF | TGCAGCGTCCGCTCGCGATCTCGCACCGGGGAGCTGTTTTTT | . | TRBJ2-2 | many | TRBV29-1
CASSSTGPLRPQHF | TGTGCCAGCAGTTCAACAGGGCCCTTAAGGCCCCAGCATTTT | . | TRBJ1-5 | many | TRBV28
CASSLDQMETQYF | TGTGCCAGCAGCTTAGATCAGATGGAGACCCAGTACTTC | . | TRBJ2-5 | many | TRBV7-2
CASSYGPDTNIQYF | TGTGCCAGCAGTTACGGGCCGGACACAAACATTCAGTACTTC | . | TRBJ2-4 | many | TRBV6-5
CASSLGTGNEKLFF | TGTGCCAGCAGCTTAGGGACAGGGAATGAAAAACTGTTTTTT | TRBD1 | TRBJ1-4 | many | TRBV7-2
CSAGLDTDTQYF | TGCAGTGCTGGATTGGACACAGATACGCAGTATTTT | . | TRBJ2-3 | many | TRBV20-1
CASPVNEQFF | TGTGCCAGCCCCGTCAATGAGCAGTTCTTC | . | TRBJ2-1 | many | TRBV7-9
CASRSKNSRGYGYTF | TGTGCCAGTAGAAGTAAGAATTCCCGGGGCTATGGCTACACCTTC | . | TRBJ1-2 | . | TRBV19
CASSEARAGNEQFF | TGTGCCAGCAGTGAGGCCAGGGCGGGCAATGAGCAGTTCTTC | . | TRBJ2-1 | many | TRBV2
CSVAEAVRETQYF | TGCAGCGTCGCGGAGGCCGTCCGGGAGACCCAGTACTTC | . | TRBJ2-5 | many | TRBV29-1
CAISEGGTNEKLFF | TGTGCCATCAGTGAAGGGGGAACTAATGAAAAACTGTTTTTT | . | TRBJ1-4 | many | TRBV10-3
CSAWVPGQGKYGYTF | TGCAGTGCCTGGGTCCCGGGACAGGGAAAGTATGGCTACACCTTC | TRBD1 | TRBJ1-2 | many | TRBV20-1